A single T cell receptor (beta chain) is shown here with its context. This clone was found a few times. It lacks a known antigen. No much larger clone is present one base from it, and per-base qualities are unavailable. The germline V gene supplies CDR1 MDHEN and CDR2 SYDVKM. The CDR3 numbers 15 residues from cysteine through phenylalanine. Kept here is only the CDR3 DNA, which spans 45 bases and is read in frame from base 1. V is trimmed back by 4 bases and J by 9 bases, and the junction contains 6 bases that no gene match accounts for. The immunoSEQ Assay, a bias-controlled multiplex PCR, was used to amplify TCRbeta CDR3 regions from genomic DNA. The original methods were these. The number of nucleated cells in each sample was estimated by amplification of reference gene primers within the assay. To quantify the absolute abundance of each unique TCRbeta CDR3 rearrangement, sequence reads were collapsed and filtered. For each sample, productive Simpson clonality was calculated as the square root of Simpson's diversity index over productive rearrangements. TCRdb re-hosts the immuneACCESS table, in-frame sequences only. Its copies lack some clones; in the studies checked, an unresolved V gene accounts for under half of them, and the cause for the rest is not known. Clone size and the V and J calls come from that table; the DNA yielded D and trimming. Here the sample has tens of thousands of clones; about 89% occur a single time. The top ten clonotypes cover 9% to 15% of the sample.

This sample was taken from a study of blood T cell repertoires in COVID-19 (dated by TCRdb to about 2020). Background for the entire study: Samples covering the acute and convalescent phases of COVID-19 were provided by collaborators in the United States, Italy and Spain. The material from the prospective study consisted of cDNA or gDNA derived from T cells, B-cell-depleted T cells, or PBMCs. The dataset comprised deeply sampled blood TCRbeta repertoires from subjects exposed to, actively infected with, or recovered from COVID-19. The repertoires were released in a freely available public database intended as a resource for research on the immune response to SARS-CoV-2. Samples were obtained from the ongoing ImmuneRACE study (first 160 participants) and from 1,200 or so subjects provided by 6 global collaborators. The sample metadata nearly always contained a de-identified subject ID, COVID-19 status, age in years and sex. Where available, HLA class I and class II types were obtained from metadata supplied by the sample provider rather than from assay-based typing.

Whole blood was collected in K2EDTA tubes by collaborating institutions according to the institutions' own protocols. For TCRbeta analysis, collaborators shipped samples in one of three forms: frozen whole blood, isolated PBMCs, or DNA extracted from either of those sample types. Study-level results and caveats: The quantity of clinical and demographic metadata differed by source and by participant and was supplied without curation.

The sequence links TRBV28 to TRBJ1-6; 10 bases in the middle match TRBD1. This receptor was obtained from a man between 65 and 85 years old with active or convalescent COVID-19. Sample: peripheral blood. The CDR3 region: CASSSPGTGASPLHF. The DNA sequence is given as TGTGCCAGCAGTTCGCCCGGGACAGGGGCTTCACCCCTCCACTTT.